These 18 T cell receptor beta chains were all obtained from the same sample, sequenced in a study of CD8+CD57+ T cells in acquired aplastic anemia. The TCR beta profiling, which covered VDJ combination and CDR3 sequence, was carried out using genomic DNA as the template. MiXCR, run by TCRdb on the reads, gives a single entry per CDR3 protein. In the table there are approximately 160,000 distinct CDR3 sequences, approximately 40% of which are singletons. The sequenced sample consisted of sorted CD4+, CD8+, or CD8+CD57+ T cells (not recorded which) from PBMCs. The source of these receptors is a human donor in good health.

This clonotype was observed many times. The J gene is TRBJ1-2, the V gene TRBV12-3 or TRBV12-4, with 8 bases lining up with TRBD1. J gave up 7 bases and V 3 bases, and 7 bases lay outside the gene matches. The CDR3 contains 14 residues. The CDR3 spells CASSFLQGAGGYTF. The CDR3 nucleotides read TGTGCCAGCAGTTTCCTCCAGGGGGCTGGTGGCTACACCTTC.

The chain couples TRBV24-1 to TRBJ1-5; maybe TRBD1 (6 bases). Per the germline V gene, CDR1 is KGHDR and CDR2 is SFDVKD. CDR3 length: 13 amino acids. Trimming cost V 2 bases and J 5 bases, with 6 bases left between them. The CDR3: CATSDYRDQPQHF. As DNA, the CDR3 is TGTGCCACCAGTGATTACAGGGATCAGCCCCAGCATTTT.

This clonotype was counted many times. The chain uses TRBV9 and TRBJ2-1, with D uncertain. V lost 0 bases, J lost 9 bases, and 4 bases lay in between. The V gene's germline CDR1 is SGDLS and CDR2 YYNGEE. CDR3 size: 11 residues. CDR3 sequence (DNA): TGTGCCAGCAGCGTAGAAGGTGAGCAGTTCTTC. Its protein product is CASSVEGEQFF. Together with reference TRBV9 and TRBJ2-1, the CDR3 gives the full variable domain: DSGVTQTPKHLITATGQRVTLRCSPRSGDLSVYWYQQSLDQGLQFLIQYYNGEERAKGNILERFSAQQFPDLHSELNLSSLELGDSALYFCASSVEGEQFFGPGTRLTVL.

This clonotype was detected ten times or more. The V and J genes are TRBV5-1 and TRBJ2-7; D is perhaps TRBD1 (6 bases). The CDR3 sequence is 14 residues long. The V gene lost 4 bases and the J gene lost 4 bases, with 15 bases spanning the gap. Germline loops: CDR1 SGHRS, CDR2 YFSETQ. The DNA of the CDR3 is TGCGCCAGCAGCCTTTCCGGGACAATTTACGAGCAGTACTTC. It encodes CASSLSGTIYEQYF. Full variable domain (outside the CDR3, taken from reference TRBV5-1 and TRBJ2-7): KAGVTQTPRYLIKTRGQQVTLSCSPISGHRSVSWYQQTPGQGLQFLFEYFSETQRNKGNFPGRFSGRQFSNSRSEMNVSTLELGDSALYLCASSLSGTIYEQYFGPGTRLTVT.

This clonotype has just a few counts. The CDR3 coding sequence is TGTGCCAGCAGTCCCCTTACTGGACAGGGTGTTACCTACGAGCAGTACTTC. Amino acid sequence: CASSPLTGQGVTYEQYF. The V call is TRBV27, the J call TRBJ2-7; 8 bases match TRBD1. In germline, CDR1 is MNHEY, CDR2 SMNVEV (reference sequence). The CDR3 contains 17 residues. Germline trimming cut 5 bases from V and 2 bases from J; bases unmatched to any gene: 14.

This clonotype was seen only a few times. V is TRBV6-1 and J is TRBJ2-2; 8 nucleotides align to TRBD1. The germline CDR1 and CDR2 sequences are MNHNS and SASEGT. V trimming: 5 bases; J trimming: 7 bases; junction bases outside the gene matches: 9. CDR3 length: 15 amino acids. As DNA, the CDR3 is TGTGCCAGCAGTAAAACCAGGGGGCTGGGCGGGGAGCTGTTTTTT. This gives the protein CASSKTRGLGGELFF.

This clonotype was recorded many times. The J gene is TRBJ1-2, the V gene TRBV10-2; a possible D gene is TRBD1 (5 bases). The germline V gene encodes CDR1 WSHSY and CDR2 SAAADI. The V end was cut by 4 bases, the J end by 8 bases, with 17 bases between. CDR3 length: 14 residues. The CDR3 sequence is CASSVVGGAGGYTF. In DNA, the CDR3 is TGCGCCAGCAGTGTGGTGGGGGGAGCTGGCGGCTACACCTTC.

The rearrangement joins TRBV29-1 to TRBJ1-6; no definite D call. Germline CDR1 SQVTM, CDR2 ANQGSEA. V gave up 4 bases and J gave up 4 bases, with 11 bases separating them. This CDR3 region has 14 residues. The DNA of the CDR3 is TGCAGCGTTGCGGAGGGCCAGTATAATTCACCCCTCCACTTT. This encodes CSVAEGQYNSPLHF.

In its sample, this clonotype was seen many times. The chain recombines TRBV2 with TRBJ2-1; 11 positions agree with TRBD1. The junction had 7 bases not matched to a gene; V was cut back by 5 bases and J by 7 bases. The CDR3 contains 15 residues. Germline loops: CDR1 SNHLY, CDR2 FYNNEI. The chain's CDR3 is CASSPGQGARNEQFF. The CDR3 DNA follows: TGTGCCAGCAGTCCAGGACAGGGGGCTCGGAATGAGCAGTTCTTC.

A note on this clonotype: One end of the junction varies from germline; a read error may be responsible. This chain joins TRBV19 and TRBJ2-6; weak D call: TRBD1 (6 bases). Germline-derived CDR1 and CDR2 are LNHDA and SQIVND (reference sequence). CDR3 length: 14 residues. The CDR3 reads CASTQGTGANVLTF. CDR3 bases: TGCGCCAGTACCCAGGGGACCGGGGCCAACGTCCTGACTTTC. The entire variable domain, with the rest obtained from reference TRBV19 and TRBJ2-6, is as follows: DGGITQSPKYLFRKEGQNVTLSCEQNLNHDAMYWYRQDPGQGLRLIYYSQIVNDFQKGDIAEGYSVSREKKESFPLTVTSAQKNPTAFYLCASTQGTGANVLTFGAGSRLTVL.

This clonotype was observed at least ten times. J is TRBJ2-7 and V is TRBV7-2, with TRBD2 as a possible D gene (5 bases). The length of the CDR3 is 15 residues. In germline, CDR1 is SGHTA, CDR2 FQGNSA. Trimming removed 0 bases from V and 1 base from J, with 10 bases in between. The CDR3 coding sequence is TGTGCCAGCAGCTTAGCAGAGGGAATTTCCTACGAGCAGTACTTC. Encoded protein: CASSLAEGISYEQYF.

For this clonotype: A read error is possible here, since a much larger clone lies one base away. The V call is TRBV20-1, the J call TRBJ2-1; D remains unclear. Germline lookup yields CDR1 DFQATT and CDR2 SNEGSKA (reference sequence). This CDR3 is built from 13 residues. CDR3 amino acids: CSAPKSSYNGQFF. For the CDR3, the DNA is TGCAGTGCCCCTAAGAGCTCCTACAATGGGCAGTTCTTC.

The CDR3 DNA is TGTGCCAGCAGCCCAGCGAGACGAGACCGCACAGATACGCAGTATTTT. This codes for CASSPARRDRTDTQYF. This chain links TRBV27 with TRBJ2-3; D not certain. Germline lookup yields CDR1 MNHEY and CDR2 SMNVEV (reference sequence). The CDR3 consists of 16 residues. Trimming pared 6 bases from V and 1 base from J, leaving 17 bases between.

The chain recombines TRBV7-8 with TRBJ2-7; D is unresolved. Germline V gene data show CDR1 as SGHVS and CDR2 as FQNEAQ. The CDR3 runs 11 residues. Between the trimmed V and J ends, which lost 5 bases and 7 bases, there was a span of 9 bases. In nucleotides, the CDR3 is TGTGCCAGCAGCCCTTGGGGTGAGCAGTACTTC. Amino acids: CASSPWGEQYF.

The genes are TRBV11-1 and TRBJ2-3; 8 nucleotides agree with TRBD2. J was trimmed by 2 bases and V by 7 bases; bases with no gene match: 11. Looked up from germline, CDR1 is SGHAT and CDR2 is FQDESV (reference sequence). The CDR3 contains 16 residues. Here the CDR3 reads CASTPPERETTDTQYF. CDR3 DNA sequence: TGTGCCAGCACCCCCCCGGAGCGGGAGACCACAGATACGCAGTATTTT.

This clonotype came up many times. V is TRBV30 and J is TRBJ1-6; D not certain. V dropped 0 bases and J dropped 10 bases, with 16 bases sitting between them. The CDR3 runs to 15 residues. The V gene's germline CDR1 is GTSNPN and CDR2 SVGIG (reference sequence). CDR3: CAWSVSSGSRSPLHF. The CDR3 DNA reads as TGTGCCTGGAGTGTAAGTTCCGGGAGTAGGTCACCCCTCCACTTT.

The rearrangement joins TRBV28 to TRBJ1-2; TRBD1 is a possible D gene (6 bases). In germline, CDR1 is MDHEN, CDR2 SYDVKM. Trimming took 7 bases from V and 6 from J, leaving 18 bases between them. This CDR3 has 14 amino acids. The CDR3 sequence is CASTPIGGMDGYTF. Written as DNA, the CDR3 is TGTGCCAGCACCCCCATAGGGGGGATGGATGGCTACACCTTC.

The J gene is TRBJ2-6, the V gene TRBV28, with no clear D. V was trimmed by 5 bases and J by 0 bases, leaving 5 bases between them. The CDR3 is 14 amino acids. The germline gives CDR1 MDHEN, CDR2 SYDVKM. In nucleotides, the CDR3 is TGTGCCAGCAGTCAAGACTCTGGGGCCAACGTCCTGACTTTC. Residues: CASSQDSGANVLTF.